The 14 T cell receptor beta chains given below trace back to one sample, sequenced in a study of regulatory T cells in long-lasting Graves disease. Researchers made TCR beta libraries by using iRepertoire HTBI primers and running Arm-PCR on CDR3 regions. One entry per CDR3 protein results from TCRdb running MiXCR on the multiplex PCR reads. In the table there are roughly 350,000 distinct CDR3 sequences, around 15% of which are singletons. Regarding time point: newly diagnosed GD, antithyroid drugs for less than 3 months. RNA from PBMCs was the source of the TCR library. The data were also submitted as part of a second study, on T cells in Graves' hyperthyroidism and ophthalmopathy.

Sample: peripheral blood mononuclear cells (PBMCs), taken at new diagnosis, from a patient treated with antithyroid drugs. Source of these receptors: a man in his forties with Graves disease.

In its sample, this clonotype was seen many times. This rearrangement joins TRBV27 to TRBJ2-2; 12 bases match TRBD2. V was clipped by 2 bases and J by 10 bases; unmatched bases: 8. This CDR3 has 16 residues. Germline V lookup: CDR1 MNHEY, CDR2 SMNVEV (reference sequence). For the CDR3, the DNA is TGTGCCAGCAGTTTAAGACTAGCGGGGGACGGGGCGGAGCTGTTTTTT. Amino acids: CASSLRLAGDGAELFF.

Comments on this clonotype: A much larger clone lies a single base off, so this may be a read error. This chain uses TRBV3-1 with TRBJ2-1; D may be TRBD2 (5 bases). Trimming pared 5 bases from V and 10 bases from J, leaving 15 bases between. The CDR3 is made up of 13 amino acids. Germline loops: CDR1 LGHDT, CDR2 YNNKEL (reference sequence). CDR3 coding DNA: TGTGCCAGCAGCTCCGAACTAGTCGGGGAGCAGTTCTTC. Translating gives CASSSELVGEQFF.

A few counts support this clonotype. CDR3 coding DNA: TGTGCCAGCAGTGGGCCGAGGGTAGACGAGCAGTACTTC. This translates into CASSGPRVDEQYF. The V call is TRBV4-2, the J call TRBJ2-7; D might be TRBD2 (5 bases). Germline V lookup: CDR1 LGHNA, CDR2 YNFKEQ. The CDR3 extends over 13 amino acids. Trimming pared 6 bases from V and 5 bases from J, leaving 14 bases between.

This clonotype was recorded at least ten times. The genes are TRBV7-2 and TRBJ1-2; D is unclear. Trimming removed 5 bases from V and 8 bases from J, with 15 bases in between. The germline V gene encodes CDR1 SGHTA and CDR2 FQGNSA. This CDR3 region has 13 residues. This CDR3 reads CASSPDRLVGYTF. For the CDR3, the DNA is TGTGCCAGCAGCCCCGATCGTCTAGTCGGCTACACCTTC.

This chain connects TRBV6-2 or TRBV6-3 to TRBJ2-1, with TRBD1 matching over 7 bases. The V gene's germline CDR1 is MNHEY and CDR2 SVGEGT. This CDR3 is built from 15 residues. V dropped 8 bases and J dropped 6; count of bases not matched to a gene: 13. The CDR3 region is CASGEGAGGFNEQFF. Here the CDR3 DNA reads TGTGCCAGCGGAGAGGGGGCAGGGGGTTTCAATGAGCAGTTCTTC.

Ten or more counts support this clonotype. The chain recombines TRBV28 with TRBJ2-5; D is undetermined. The J call may be in error: the DNA end matches TRBJ2-1 better. The length of the CDR3 is 12 residues. The germline gives CDR1 MDHEN, CDR2 SYDVKM. This chain's CDR3 is CASSFRGGEQFF. As DNA, the CDR3 is TGTGCCAGCAGTTTCCGCGGCGGTGAGCAGTTCTTC.

There are many counts of this clonotype. The CDR3, as DNA: TGCAGTGCAGAAGGGACAGGCCAAGAGACCCAGTACTTC. Residues: CSAEGTGQETQYF. V usage is TRBV20-1 and J usage is TRBJ2-5; 8 bases are shared with TRBD1. The CDR3 consists of 13 residues. J was trimmed by 1 base and V by 6 bases; bases with no gene match: 4. Germline V gives CDR1 DFQATT, CDR2 SNEGSKA (reference sequence).

This clonotype came up many times. This chain connects TRBV11-2 to TRBJ2-2; D not resolved. V lost 3 bases and J lost 6, with 5 bases in between. The CDR3 extends over 12 amino acids. Germline CDR1 is SGHAT and CDR2 is FQNNGV. The CDR3 nucleotides are TGTGCCAGCAGCTTTTCAGCCGGGGAGCTGTTTTTT. It specifies CASSFSAGELFF.

This clonotype came up many times. The chain couples TRBV29-1 to TRBJ1-1; 9 bases are shared with TRBD1. Trimming cost V 6 bases and J 5 bases; bases outside gene matches: 10. The V gene's germline CDR1 is SQVTM and CDR2 ANQGSEA. The CDR3 covers 14 residues. Here the CDR3 DNA reads TGCAGCGTAGCCTACAGGGGGCGCGCGACTGAAGCTTTCTTT. Its protein product is CSVAYRGRATEAFF.

This clonotype was seen only a few times. The chain has TRBV16 and TRBJ1-1; 9 bases align to TRBD1. With 4 bases clipped from V and 2 bases from J, the junction kept 5 bases outside the gene matches. The CDR3 totals 15 residues. The germline CDR1 and CDR2 sequences are KGHSY and FQNENV. The CDR3 here is CASSRLQGANTEAFF. CDR3 in DNA: TGTGCCAGCAGCCGGTTACAGGGGGCTAACACTGAAGCTTTCTTT.

This clonotype was recorded a few times. One base away lies a much larger clone, so this may be a sequencing read error. The chain carries TRBV7-2 and TRBJ2-3, with no clear D. V was trimmed by 3 bases and J by 5 bases, leaving 9 bases between them. This CDR3 spans 13 amino acids. Germline CDR1 reads SGHTA; CDR2 reads FQGNSA. DNA of the CDR3: TGTGCCAGCAGCTTGGACGTAATAGATACGCAGTATTTT. Its protein product is CASSLDVIDTQYF.

Concerning this clonotype: Mismatch with germline at one junction end may stem from a read error. The J gene is TRBJ2-5, the V gene TRBV7-7; unclear D gene. The CDR3 totals 14 residues. Germline V gene data show CDR1 as SSHAT and CDR2 as FNYEAQ (reference sequence). This CDR3 is CASSLDARVETQYF. The CDR3 region has the DNA TGTGCTAGCAGCTTAGATGCCCGGGTGGAGACCCAGTACTTC.

This clonotype was seen a handful of times. V is TRBV5-5 and J is TRBJ2-2, with D unclear. This CDR3 has 16 amino acids. Germline assignment: CDR1 SGHKS and CDR2 YYEKEE (reference sequence). V dropped 2 bases and J dropped 1 base, with 12 bases sitting between them. CDR3 region: CASSLGSKLNTGELFF. The CDR3 DNA reads as TGTGCCAGCAGCTTAGGATCAAAGTTGAACACCGGGGAGCTGTTTTTT.

Regarding this clonotype: Its ends do not fully match the called genes, so a read error is possible. The J gene is TRBJ1-2, the V gene TRBV28; TRBD1 matches 8 bases. The CDR3 is 14 amino acids. Germline CDR1 reads MDHEN; CDR2 reads SYDVKM. The CDR3 DNA is TGTGCCAGCAGGAGGCAGGGGGCTTCCTATAGCTACACCTTC. This encodes CASRRQGASYSYTF.